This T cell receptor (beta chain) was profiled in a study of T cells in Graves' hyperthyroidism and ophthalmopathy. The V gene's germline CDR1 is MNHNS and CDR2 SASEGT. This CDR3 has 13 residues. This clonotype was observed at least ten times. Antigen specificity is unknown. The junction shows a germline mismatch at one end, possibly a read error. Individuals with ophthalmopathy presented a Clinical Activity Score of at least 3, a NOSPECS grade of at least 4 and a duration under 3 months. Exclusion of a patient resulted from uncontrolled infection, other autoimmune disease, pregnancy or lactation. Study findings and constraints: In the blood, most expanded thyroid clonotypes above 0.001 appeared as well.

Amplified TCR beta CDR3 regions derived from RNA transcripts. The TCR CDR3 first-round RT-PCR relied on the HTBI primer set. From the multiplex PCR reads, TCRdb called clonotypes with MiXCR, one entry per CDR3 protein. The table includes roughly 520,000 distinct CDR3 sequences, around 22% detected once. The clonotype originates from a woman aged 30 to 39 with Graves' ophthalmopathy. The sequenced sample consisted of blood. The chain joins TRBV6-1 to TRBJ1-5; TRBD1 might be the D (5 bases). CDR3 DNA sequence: TGCGCCAGCAGTGAGGGGTCCAATCAGCCCCAGCATTTT. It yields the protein CASSEGSNQPQHF.